Reported below is one T cell receptor beta chain. There is no known antigen for this receptor. Qualities for individual bases were not recorded, and no much larger clone is one base off. In the paper's terms, the time point label means: blood 2 weeks post-SBRT. Taken with the paper, the label for treatment or condition translates to: 15 Gy SBRT to primary tumor, nephrectomy 4 weeks later. To follow tumor-enriched clonotypes, serial peripheral blood was collected from radiation-treated patients at baseline and at 2 weeks and 4 weeks after SBRT. All patients had renal cell carcinoma with clear cell pathology. The QIAamp DNA Blood Mini Kit (Qiagen) was used to prepare genomic DNA for TCR sequencing. Samples were included in the analyses only if all quality control checks were passed. The immunoSEQ kit was used, according to the manufacturer's recommendations, to generate TCR beta libraries from genomic DNA. To prepare the libraries, a first multiplex PCR with proprietary primers was run, followed by a second PCR that added unique barcodes, and a bead cleanup was done after each round. A kit-provided positive control reaction and a negative control reaction were included in every sample batch. The final libraries were assessed on an Agilent 4200 TapeStation D1000 ScreenTape, pooled by volume, and quantified by qPCR. An Illumina NextSeq500 fitted with a MidOutput 150-cycle cartridge performed the sequencing, running 156 Read1 cycles and 15 Index1 cycles with the kit's custom primers. The pooled library was loaded at around 1.1 pM, and approximately 20% PhiX control was spiked in. The original pipeline was this. Vendor-processed data were analyzed in R, with a clonotype defined as all T cells sharing the same CDR3 nucleotide sequence. For clone abundance analyses, frequencies were normalized to the 10,000 most abundant clones in each sample. Public T cell clones, averaging fewer than five per sample, were removed before analysis. An abundance difference of at least 32-fold between compartments was the criterion for calling clonotypes tumor-enriched or baseline blood-enriched. A beta-binomial differential abundance model was used to identify clonotypes that were expanded or contracted between blood time points. Tumor-blood repertoire similarity was measured with the Baroni-Urbani and Buser coefficient, and groups were compared using two-tailed Wilcoxon tests in R. TCRdb retrieved this table from immuneACCESS and kept in-frame rearrangements only. Not all clones are present; in checked studies, unresolved V genes account for under half, and no reason is known for the remainder. Clone size and V and J calls were adopted from that table, with D and trimming inferred from the DNA. Across this sample there are some 120,000 clones, with 88% seen only once. Almost 6% of the sample is in the top ten clones.

This sample was included in a study of radiation and T cells in renal cell carcinoma (dated by TCRdb to about 2020). Study-level background: The samples were drawn from a clinical trial, where primary renal cell carcinomas were treated with 15 Gy of stereotactic body radiation therapy and then removed by nephrectomy 4 weeks afterward. TCR beta sequencing covered 53 samples in total, comprising around 26 tumors and around 27 peripheral blood samples. In the 53 samples combined, around 3.7 million unique CDR3 nucleotide sequences were found, encoding 3,000,000 or so unique CDR3 amino acid sequences. Beyond this particular receptor, the publication reports: Changes in the blood repertoire were not tracked past 4 weeks after treatment. Because pretreatment tumor biopsies were not available, the baseline intratumoral presence of clonotypes could not be determined. The single-armed trial design could not address effects of radiation dose or scheduling on the TCR repertoire. In blood, the top tumor clonotypes increased between baseline and 2 weeks post-radiation and then shrank by 4 weeks, which suggests that tumor-resident clones expanded only transiently.

The CDR3 starts with the cysteine, ends with the phenylalanine, and has 15 residues. Only CDR3 DNA is held: 45 bases, read in frame from base 1. CDR1 is given as MGHRA and CDR2 as YSYEKL, both from the germline V gene. Trimming takes 3 bases off V and 4 bases off J; junction bases not matched to a gene: 6. Rearrangement joined TRBV4-1 to TRBJ2-1, and TRBD2 matches 7 of the central bases. The clonotype was recovered from an older woman with renal cell carcinoma. Here the sequenced sample was blood, taken from a patient whose treatment included radiotherapy and nephrectomy. CDR3 region: CASSQLTAGYNEQFF. The bases read TGCGCCAGCAGCCAGCTTACAGCGGGGTACAATGAGCAGTTCTTC.